Below are 30 T cell receptor beta chains sequenced from a single sample in a study of technical replicates of blood from several donors. Data came from immunoSEQ multiplex PCR; TCRdb stores just in-frame clones and leaves some out. The profile shows roughly 93,000 clones, around 95% of them singletons. Material: T cells isolated from PBMCs. These receptors all stem from a human donor in good health.

J is TRBJ2-3 and V is TRBV29-1; 10 bases are a match to TRBD2. The CDR3 spans 18 residues. CDR1 SQVTM and CDR2 ANQGSEA come from the germline V gene. Germline trimming cut 4 bases from V and 0 bases from J; bases unmatched to any gene: 13. CDR3 residues: CSVGGLTSGVGSTDTQYF. The CDR3 DNA reads TGCAGCGTTGGAGGTCTAACTAGCGGGGTGGGGAGCACAGATACGCAGTATTTT.

The chain employs TRBV4-1 and TRBJ1-1, with D unclear. CDR1 and CDR2 from the germline V gene are MGHRA and YSYEKL. The V gene lost 4 bases and the J gene lost 1 base, with 13 bases spanning the gap. This CDR3 is 15 amino acids long. CDR3 in amino acids: CASSPFSQANTEAFF. Written as DNA, the CDR3 is TGCGCCAGCAGCCCGTTTTCGCAGGCGAACACTGAAGCTTTCTTT.

The J gene is TRBJ2-1, the V gene TRBV29-1; 8 bases fit TRBD2. Looked up from germline, CDR1 is SQVTM and CDR2 is ANQGSEA. Trimming removed 0 bases from V and 1 base from J; junction bases left unmatched: 8. CDR3 length equals 17 residues. The CDR3 DNA follows: TGCAGCGTTGAAGATCAAGGCGGGAGGCCGTCCTACAATGAGCAGTTCTTC. Encoded protein: CSVEDQGGRPSYNEQFF.

The rearrangement links TRBV13 to TRBJ2-6, with D possibly TRBD1 on 5 matching bases. Trimming pared 7 bases from V and 10 bases from J, leaving 14 bases between. This CDR3 comprises 13 residues. Germline assignment: CDR1 PRHDT and CDR2 FYEKMQ (reference sequence). The CDR3 nucleotides read TGTGCCAGCACCCAGGGTATAAGAAACGTCCTGACTTTC. Encoded protein: CASTQGIRNVLTF.

The chain links TRBV4-1 to TRBJ2-3, with D unclear. Trimming pared 1 base from V and 4 bases from J, leaving 6 bases between. The CDR3 is 13 residues long. The V gene's germline CDR1 is MGHRA and CDR2 YSYEKL. CDR3 DNA: TGCGCCAGCAGCCAAGTCCGAGCAGATACGCAGTATTTT. Residues: CASSQVRADTQYF.

This clone was recorded only once. This rearrangement joins TRBV4-1 to TRBJ2-5; 8 bases are a match to TRBD2. The CDR3 is 13 residues long. Germline CDR1 reads MGHRA; CDR2 reads YSYEKL. Trimming cost V 5 bases and J 3 bases; bases outside gene matches: 2. The CDR3 reads CASSTLAEETQYF. The CDR3 region has the DNA TGCGCCAGCAGCACACTAGCGGAAGAGACCCAGTACTTC.

This chain links TRBV10-1 with TRBJ2-5; TRBD1 aligns across 8 bases. The DNA end is a closer match to TRBJ2-7, so the J assignment may be wrong. This CDR3 has 13 residues. The V gene's germline CDR1 is WNHNN and CDR2 SYGVQD (reference sequence). Here the CDR3 DNA reads TGCGCCAGCAGTGCCGGACAGGGATACGAGCAGTACTTC. This translates into CASSAGQGYEQYF.

The V gene is TRBV5-4, the J gene TRBJ2-5; no clear D gene. Germline V gene data show CDR1 as SGHNT and CDR2 as YYREEE (reference sequence). With 5 bases removed from V and 2 bases from J, the gap between germline ends came to 16 bases. This CDR3 is 15 amino acids long. CDR3 loop: CASSEAKASQETQYF. The CDR3 DNA follows: TGTGCCAGCAGTGAGGCTAAGGCGTCGCAAGAGACCCAGTACTTC.

This sequence joins TRBV7-3 and TRBJ1-5; D not resolved. The CDR3 runs to 13 residues. Trimming left V 5 bases short and J 9 bases short, with 14 bases between. In germline, CDR1 is SGHTA, CDR2 FQGTGA. DNA of the CDR3: TGTGCCAGCAGCCCCCATACGTTCAGGCCCCAGCATTTT. Residues: CASSPHTFRPQHF.

This chain links TRBV10-2 with TRBJ1-5; D unclear. V was clipped by 6 bases and J by 6 bases, with 15 bases between them. From germline, CDR1 is WSHSY and CDR2 SAAADI. This CDR3 spans 14 amino acids. In DNA, the CDR3 is TGCGCCAGCAGAATCTCAGAAATATCTCAGCCCCAGCATTTT. Translating it yields CASRISEISQPQHF.

The CDR3 here is CASSLLGAGANVLTF. CDR3 DNA sequence: TGTGCCAGCAGTTTATTAGGGGCTGGGGCCAACGTCCTGACTTTC. The rearrangement joins TRBV27 to TRBJ2-6; weak D call: TRBD1 (5 bases). Germline CDR1 is MNHEY and CDR2 is SMNVEV (reference sequence). The CDR3 runs to 15 residues. The V gene lost 1 base and the J gene lost 2 bases, with 6 bases spanning the gap.

The CDR3 reads CASSEARGGRTYNEQFF. The DNA for the CDR3 is TGTGCCAGCAGTGAAGCGCGGGGGGGCAGAACCTACAATGAGCAGTTCTTC. This chain joins TRBV2 and TRBJ2-1; 9 bases line up with TRBD2. With V trimmed by 0 bases and J by 2 bases, 5 bases remained unmatched. The CDR3 has 17 residues. CDR1 is SNHLY and CDR2 is FYNNEI in the germline V gene.

The chain has TRBV21-1 and TRBJ1-3; no DNA check was done on the table's D call, TRBD1. TRBV21-1 is listed as a pseudogene. This CDR3 comprises 14 residues. The CDR3 region is CASSTRTGRNTIYF. The CDR3 DNA sequence: TGTGCCAGCAGCACGAGGACAGGGCGGAACACCATATATTTT.

This chain links TRBV11-3 with TRBJ1-6, with D tentatively TRBD1 (5 bases). The CDR3 is 16 residues long. CDR1 and CDR2 (germline): SGHNT, YENEEA. V lost 2 bases and J lost 9, with 17 bases in between. CDR3 in amino acids: CASSLTWGRVGSPLHF. The CDR3 DNA follows: TGTGCCAGCAGCTTAACCTGGGGCAGGGTTGGTTCACCCCTCCACTTT.

The CDR3: CASSFWQMNTEAFF. In nucleotides, the CDR3 is TGTGCCAGCAGTTTTTGGCAGATGAACACTGAAGCTTTCTTT. This chain links TRBV28 with TRBJ1-1; no firm D call. Trimming removed 3 bases at V and 0 bases at J, with 8 bases between. This CDR3 is 14 amino acids long. CDR1 and CDR2 from the germline V gene are MDHEN and SYDVKM.

In DNA, the CDR3 is TGCGCCAGCAGGTTAGCGGGGGATACGCAGTATTTT. Translated: CASRLAGDTQYF. This chain links TRBV5-1 with TRBJ2-3; TRBD2 matches at 8 bases. V shed 5 bases and J 6 bases; nucleotides not matched to a gene: 2. The CDR3 has 12 amino acids. Germline CDR1 is SGHRS and CDR2 is YFSETQ.

This clone was counted once. The genes are TRBV4-1 and TRBJ2-4; D might be TRBD2 (6 bases). CDR3 length equals 15 residues. Germline lookup yields CDR1 MGHRA and CDR2 YSYEKL. Trimming removed 0 bases at V and 5 bases at J, with 11 bases between. The CDR3 sequence is CASSQEGGRQNIQYF. The CDR3 bases are TGCGCCAGCAGCCAAGAGGGGGGACGTCAAAACATTCAGTACTTC.

For this clone: Its ends do not fully match the called genes, so a read error is possible. The chain combines TRBV7-7 with TRBJ2-3; 10 nucleotides align to TRBD2. CDR3 length equals 15 residues. Germline V lookup: CDR1 SSHAT, CDR2 FNYEAQ (reference sequence). The CDR3 coding sequence is TGTGCTAGCAGCCCCGGACTAGCGGTGTCAGATACGCAGTATTTT. Amino acid sequence: CASSPGLAVSDTQYF.

The chain couples TRBV30 to TRBJ1-6, with TRBD1 matching 9 bases. This CDR3 spans 13 amino acids. The germline V gene has CDR1 GTSNPN and CDR2 SVGIG (reference sequence). Trimming took 8 bases from V and 7 from J; bases not matched to a gene: 6. CDR3 region: CATRDRENSPLHF. In DNA, the CDR3 is TGTGCCACAAGGGACAGGGAAAATTCACCCCTCCACTTT.

This sequence joins TRBV4-1 and TRBJ2-3, with 9 positions matching TRBD2. Germline CDR1 MGHRA, CDR2 YSYEKL. V shed 3 bases, J shed 0 bases, and the junction held 4 bases outside the gene matches. The CDR3 totals 16 residues. In DNA form, the CDR3 reads TGCGCCAGCAGCCAGGACAGCGGGAGGAGCACAGATACGCAGTATTTT. Its protein is CASSQDSGRSTDTQYF.

The CDR3 DNA reads as TGTGCCAGCAGTTCCGCGGGACTAGCGGGAGGGTATGAGCAGTTCTTC. Translating gives CASSSAGLAGGYEQFF. The chain is built from TRBV6-5 and TRBJ2-1; TRBD2 matches at 16 bases. Germline lookup yields CDR1 MNHEY and CDR2 SVGAGI. The CDR3 consists of 16 residues. The trim removed 4 bases at V and 8 bases at J, leaving 5 bases unmatched.

This chain connects TRBV5-6 to TRBJ2-1; 11 nucleotides align to TRBD2. The CDR3 contains 16 residues. After removal of 4 bases from V and 6 bases from J, the junction contained 9 bases not matched to a gene. CDR1 SGHDT and CDR2 YYEEEE come from the germline V gene. CDR3 nucleotides: TGTGCCAGCAGCCCGGTTCATACTAGCGGGGGCAATGAGCAGTTCTTC. It translates to CASSPVHTSGGNEQFF.

This chain links TRBV9 with TRBJ1-3; D perhaps matches TRBD1 (6 bases). Deletions cut 4 bases from V and 4 bases from J, with 15 bases between. Germline CDR1 and CDR2: SGDLS and YYNGEE. The CDR3 runs 15 residues. This CDR3 reads CASSPQGLRGNTIYF. The CDR3 bases are TGTGCCAGCAGCCCCCAGGGGTTAAGAGGAAACACCATATATTTT.

V usage is TRBV30 and J usage is TRBJ1-3; a possible D gene is TRBD1 (5 bases). V lost 4 bases, J lost 4 bases, and 17 bases lay in between. The CDR3 covers 15 residues. Germline lookup yields CDR1 GTSNPN and CDR2 SVGIG (reference sequence). As DNA, the CDR3 is TGTGCCTGGACCTTCAGGGCAGCCCTCGGAAACACCATATATTTT. This encodes CAWTFRAALGNTIYF.

This chain uses TRBV2 with TRBJ2-5, with D possibly being TRBD1 (6 bases). V lost 7 bases to trimming and J lost 3 bases, with 15 bases between them. The CDR3 has 14 residues. Germline V gene lookup returns CDR1 SNHLY and CDR2 FYNNEI. The CDR3 coding sequence is TGTGCCAGCACCCTGGAGGCAGGGGAAGAGACCCAGTACTTC. It encodes CASTLEAGEETQYF.

The chain combines TRBV7-9 with TRBJ1-1, with 7 nucleotides matching TRBD1. CDR1 is SEHNR and CDR2 is FQNEAQ in the germline V gene (reference sequence). The V segment lost 8 bases and the J segment 3 bases; nucleotides outside the gene matches: 9. CDR3 length: 14 amino acids. CDR3 in amino acids: CASSDRVVYTEAFF. CDR3 nucleotides: TGTGCCAGCTCTGACAGGGTAGTCTACACTGAAGCTTTCTTT.

The rearrangement uses TRBV9 and TRBJ2-7; possible D gene TRBD1, 6 bases. V was clipped by 0 bases and J by 6 bases, with 16 bases between them. Germline V gives CDR1 SGDLS, CDR2 YYNGEE. The CDR3 sequence is 15 residues long. The CDR3 protein is CASSVAGDAWGEQYF. CDR3 DNA sequence: TGTGCCAGCAGCGTAGCAGGGGATGCCTGGGGCGAGCAGTACTTC. Full variable domain (missing parts from reference TRBV9 and TRBJ2-7): DSGVTQTPKHLITATGQRVTLRCSPRSGDLSVYWYQQSLDQGLQFLIQYYNGEERAKGNILERFSAQQFPDLHSELNLSSLELGDSALYFCASSVAGDAWGEQYFGPGTRLTVT.

The genes are TRBV9 and TRBJ2-3; 12 nucleotides match TRBD2. Trimming took 0 bases from V and 0 from J; bases not matched to a gene: 5. This CDR3 is 18 amino acids long. CDR1 and CDR2 from the germline V gene are SGDLS and YYNGEE. The CDR3 DNA follows: TGTGCCAGCAGCGTAGAGACTAGCGGGGGACTGAGCACAGATACGCAGTATTTT. Its translation: CASSVETSGGLSTDTQYF.

The chain recombines TRBV5-1 with TRBJ2-5, with TRBD2 matching 7 bases. The CDR3 spans 17 residues. CDR1 is SGHRS, CDR2 YFSETQ, per germline. V lost 1 base and J lost 1; bases outside the gene matches: 10. The CDR3, as DNA: TGCGCCAGCAGCTTGTTCAATCTAGCGGATTTCCAAGAGACCCAGTACTTC. Translation: CASSLFNLADFQETQYF.

This clone was counted once. The chain joins TRBV6-1 to TRBJ2-1; a possible D gene is TRBD2 (5 bases). The CDR3 is made up of 14 amino acids. The germline V gene encodes CDR1 MNHNS and CDR2 SASEGT. Trimming cost V 7 bases and J 6 bases, with 16 bases left between them. CDR3 sequence: CASTPILGRNEQFF. The CDR3 nucleotides are TGTGCCAGCACCCCCATACTAGGGCGCAATGAGCAGTTCTTC.